These 5 T cell receptor beta chains came from one sample sequenced in a study of cytomegalovirus exposure and HLA in healthy donors. The PCR was carried out with 60 Vbeta primers and 13 Jbeta primers. Method: immunoSEQ multiplex PCR; TCRdb's copy keeps in-frame clones and lacks some. The repertoire has 95,000 to 110,000 clones, more than 75% of them found once; the top ten carry 10%. The sample consisted of PBMCs. The receptors stem from a young woman in good health and CMV-seropositive.

DNA of the CDR3: TGTGCCAGCAGCTTATTGGGACTAGCGGACTACAATGAGCAGTTCTTC. This gives the protein CASSLLGLADYNEQFF. The rearrangement joins TRBV13 to TRBJ2-1; 11 nucleotides align to TRBD2. This CDR3 comprises 16 residues. Germline CDR1 is PRHDT and CDR2 is FYEKMQ (reference sequence). V lost 2 bases to trimming and J lost 3 bases; unmatched junction nucleotides: 3.

This chain joins TRBV28 and TRBJ2-5; no firm D call. The CDR3 has 19 residues. The germline V gene encodes CDR1 MDHEN and CDR2 SYDVKM. V was shortened by 3 bases and J by 1 base, with 24 bases between the two germline ends. The DNA of the CDR3 is TGTGCCAGCAGTTTTAACCACGTCTGGCAGGTGAAATCCCAAGAGACCCAGTACTTC. Its protein is CASSFNHVWQVKSQETQYF.

This clone was counted a single time. CDR3 nucleotides: TGTGCCAGCACCTCAGGGGTAACCGGGGAGCTGTTTTTT. It yields the protein CASTSGVTGELFF. This chain uses TRBV5-6 with TRBJ2-2; TRBD1 is a possible D gene (6 bases). Germline CDR1 is SGHDT and CDR2 is YYEEEE. CDR3 length: 13 amino acids. V was shortened by 6 bases and J by 5 bases, with 11 bases between the two germline ends.

The chain is built from TRBV9 and TRBJ2-7; TRBD1 is a possible D gene (6 bases). The germline V gene encodes CDR1 SGDLS and CDR2 YYNGEE. Trimming cost V 4 bases and J 3 bases, with 17 bases left between them. This CDR3 spans 15 amino acids. CDR3 DNA sequence: TGTGCCAGCAGCTCACAGGGCTCCCTTATCTACGAGCAGTACTTC. This translates into CASSSQGSLIYEQYF.

The genes are TRBV11-3 and TRBJ2-7; TRBD2 agrees at 11 bases. V shed 0 bases, J shed 6 bases, and the junction held 4 bases outside the gene matches. This CDR3 spans 15 amino acids. The germline CDR1 and CDR2 sequences are SGHNT and YENEEA. CDR3 bases: TGTGCCAGCAGCTTAGAACTAGCGGGAGTCAGCGAGCAGTACTTC. Amino acids: CASSLELAGVSEQYF. The full variable domain, its missing parts supplied by reference TRBV11-3 and TRBJ2-7, is EAGVVQSPRYKIIEKKQPVAFWCNPISGHNTLYWYLQNLGQGPELLIRYENEEAVDDSQLPKDRFSAERLKGVDSTLKIQPAELGDSAVYLCASSLELAGVSEQYFGPGTRLTVT.